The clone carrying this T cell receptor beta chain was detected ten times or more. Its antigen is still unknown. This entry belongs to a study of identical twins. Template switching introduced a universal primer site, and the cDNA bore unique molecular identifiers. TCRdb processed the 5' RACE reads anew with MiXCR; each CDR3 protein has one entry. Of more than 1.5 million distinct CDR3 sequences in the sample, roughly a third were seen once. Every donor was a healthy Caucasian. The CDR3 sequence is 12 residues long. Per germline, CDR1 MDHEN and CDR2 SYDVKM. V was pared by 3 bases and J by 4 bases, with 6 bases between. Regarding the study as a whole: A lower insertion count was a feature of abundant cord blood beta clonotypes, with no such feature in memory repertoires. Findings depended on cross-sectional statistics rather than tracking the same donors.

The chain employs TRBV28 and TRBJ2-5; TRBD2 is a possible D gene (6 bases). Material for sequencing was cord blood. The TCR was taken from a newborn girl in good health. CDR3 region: CASSFGRETQYF. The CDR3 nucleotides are TGTGCCAGCAGTTTCGGGAGAGAGACCCAGTACTTC.